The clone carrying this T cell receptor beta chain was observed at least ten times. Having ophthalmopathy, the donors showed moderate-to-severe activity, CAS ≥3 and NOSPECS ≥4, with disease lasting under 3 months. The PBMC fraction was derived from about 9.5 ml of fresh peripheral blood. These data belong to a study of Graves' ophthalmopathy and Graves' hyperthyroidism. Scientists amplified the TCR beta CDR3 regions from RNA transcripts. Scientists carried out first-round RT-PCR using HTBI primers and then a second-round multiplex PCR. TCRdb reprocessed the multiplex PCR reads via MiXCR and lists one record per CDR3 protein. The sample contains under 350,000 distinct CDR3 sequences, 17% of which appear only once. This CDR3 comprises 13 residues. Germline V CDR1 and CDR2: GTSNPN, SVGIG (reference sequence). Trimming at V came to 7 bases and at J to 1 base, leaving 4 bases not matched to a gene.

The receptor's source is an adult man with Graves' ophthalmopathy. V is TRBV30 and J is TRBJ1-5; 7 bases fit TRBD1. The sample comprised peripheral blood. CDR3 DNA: TGTGCCTCCGCGGACAGGAGCAATCAGCCCCAGCATTTT. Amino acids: CASADRSNQPQHF.